The clone carrying this TCR beta chain was seen ten or more times. The CDR3 contains 15 residues. Germline values: CDR1 SGHTA, CDR2 FQGTGA. V lost 4 bases and J lost 4; bases outside the gene matches: 9. This sample was taken from a study of T cells in Graves' hyperthyroidism and ophthalmopathy. Hyperthyroidism patients were newly diagnosed, had disease duration under 2 months, and were aged 18 to 65 years. The investigators amplified TCR beta CDR3 regions from RNA transcripts. HTBI primers were employed in a first-round RT-PCR of the TCR CDR3. One entry per CDR3 protein, called by TCRdb with MiXCR from the multiplex PCR reads. The sample lists a few hundred thousand distinct CDR3 sequences; more than 11% were seen once.

The chain is built from TRBV7-3 and TRBJ2-5, with 7 bases matching TRBD1. Source material: blood. The clonotype originates from a woman aged 30 to 39 with Graves' hyperthyroidism that later progressed to Graves' ophthalmopathy. As DNA, the CDR3 is TGTGCCAGCAGCTCCACAGGGGCGGGTGGAGAGACCCAGTACTTC. Encoded protein: CASSSTGAGGETQYF.